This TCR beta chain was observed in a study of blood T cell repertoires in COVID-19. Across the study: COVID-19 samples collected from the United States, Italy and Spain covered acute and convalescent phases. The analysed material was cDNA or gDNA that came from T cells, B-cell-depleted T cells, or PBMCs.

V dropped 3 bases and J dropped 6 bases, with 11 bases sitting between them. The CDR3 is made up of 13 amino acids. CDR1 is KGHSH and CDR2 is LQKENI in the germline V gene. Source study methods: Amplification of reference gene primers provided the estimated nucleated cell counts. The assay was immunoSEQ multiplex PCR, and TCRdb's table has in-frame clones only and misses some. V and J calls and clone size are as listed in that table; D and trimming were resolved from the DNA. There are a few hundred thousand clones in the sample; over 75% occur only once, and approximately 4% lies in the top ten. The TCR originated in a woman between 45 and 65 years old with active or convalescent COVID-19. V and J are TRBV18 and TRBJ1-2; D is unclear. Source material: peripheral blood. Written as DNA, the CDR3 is TGTGCCAGCTCACCGAGGGAGTGGAATGGCTACACCTTC. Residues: CASSPREWNGYTF.